This TCR beta chain was profiled in a study of T cell responses to AZD1222 COVID-19 vaccine. Whole-study results and caveats: Researchers report vaccine-associated CD4 TCRs spanning spike, with dominance at 160-218 and 743-854. All repertoire sampling was performed exclusively after the peak T cell response.

For this clone: Its target is unknown.

The table came from immunoSEQ multiplex PCR; TCRdb's copy has only in-frame clones and leaves some out. The sample has just over 150,000 clones, around nine tenths seen once. CDR1 and CDR2 (germline): SGHRS, YFSETQ. The V gene end was trimmed by 3 bases and the J gene end by 0 bases; junction bases not matched to a gene: 7. The CDR3 has 17 amino acids. The chain is built from TRBV5-1 and TRBJ2-7; 12 bases are shared with TRBD2. The receptor was derived from an adult who had recovered from COVID-19. Sequences were derived from peripheral blood, sampled after recovery from COVID-19. This CDR3 reads CASSSTPSGGVSYEQYF. CDR3 DNA sequence: TGCGCCAGCAGCTCCACCCCTAGCGGGGGGGTCTCCTACGAGCAGTACTTC.